This T cell receptor beta chain was observed in a study of T cell repertoires in cytomegalovirus infection. TCRdb processed the reads anew with MiXCR; each CDR3 protein has one entry. This sample has 570,000 or so distinct CDR3 sequences, with about 40% found just once. Germline V CDR1 and CDR2: SGDLS, YYNGEE. This CDR3 region has 13 residues. The V and J ends lost 3 bases and 9 bases, in that order; junction bases with no gene match: 8. In the case of this clonotype: Its antigen is unidentified.

This receptor was identified in a human donor in good health (CMV status not recorded). Some clones in this sample may be carry-over from other donors' samples. The input for sequencing was cultured PBMCs, taken from culture after CMV antigen stimulation. The rearrangement uses TRBV9 and TRBJ2-5, with 7 nucleotides matching TRBD1. The CDR3 loop reads CASSEQGSGAQYF. The CDR3, as DNA: TGTGCCAGCAGCGAACAGGGGAGTGGGGCCCAGTACTTC.